One and the same sample provided the 23 T cell receptor beta chains below, sequenced in a study of Graves' ophthalmopathy and Graves' hyperthyroidism. Amplified TCR beta CDR3 regions were obtained using RNA transcripts as template. Second-round multiplex PCR came after a first-round RT-PCR that employed HTBI primers. TCRdb re-derived calls from the multiplex PCR reads in MiXCR, one entry per CDR3 protein. The data contain about half a million distinct CDR3 sequences, approximately 15% of them seen just once; the ten biggest clones take up 8% to 10%. The sample was blood. The receptors originated from a woman under 40 with Graves' ophthalmopathy.

This clonotype was counted ten times or more. This chain joins TRBV29-1 and TRBJ2-5, with D possibly being TRBD1 or TRBD2 (6 bases each). Germline lookup yields CDR1 SQVTM and CDR2 ANQGSEA. The CDR3 consists of 12 residues. For the CDR3, the DNA is TGCAGTGTTAGGGGGGCGGAGGAGACCCAGTACTTC. It translates to CSVRGAEETQYF. Together with reference TRBV29-1 and TRBJ2-5, the CDR3 gives the full variable domain: SAVISQKPSRDICQRGTSLTIQCQVDSQVTMMFWYRQQPGQSLTLIATANQGSEATYESGFVIDKFPISRPNLTFSTLTVSNMSPEDSSIYLCSVRGAEETQYFGPGTRLLVL.

In the case of this clonotype: This could be a read error, since a much larger clone is one nucleotide away. The V and J genes are TRBV6-2 or TRBV6-3 and TRBJ1-1; D gene ambiguous. Trimming cost V 10 bases and J 0 bases, with 15 bases left between them. Germline CDR1 is MNHEY and CDR2 is SVGEGT. CDR3 length: 14 amino acids. The CDR3, as DNA: TGTGCCATCAGAGCCTCGGGATTGAACACTGAAGCTTTCTTT. Protein product: CAIRASGLNTEAFF.

The sample holds a few counts of this clonotype. The rearrangement uses TRBV19 and TRBJ1-2, with TRBD1 as a possible D gene (5 bases). Deletions cut 3 bases from V and 5 bases from J, with 13 bases between. The CDR3 has 14 residues. Germline V gives CDR1 LNHDA, CDR2 SQIVND (reference sequence). The CDR3: CASSIPGTEYGYTF. The CDR3, as DNA: TGTGCCAGTAGTATCCCCGGGACCGAGTATGGCTACACCTTC. Variable domain in full (rest from reference TRBV19 and TRBJ1-2): DGGITQSPKYLFRKEGQNVTLSCEQNLNHDAMYWYRQDPGQGLRLIYYSQIVNDFQKGDIAEGYSVSREKKESFPLTVTSAQKNPTAFYLCASSIPGTEYGYTFGSGTRLTVV.

This clonotype was detected ten times or more. The chain couples TRBV9 to TRBJ1-1, with 8 positions matching TRBD1. CDR1 and CDR2 from the germline V gene are SGDLS and YYNGEE. V lost 5 bases to trimming and J lost 1 base; unmatched junction nucleotides: 10. The CDR3 has 16 amino acids. CDR3 DNA: TGTGCCAGCAGTCCATATCCAGGGGGCGCGAACACTGAAGCTTTCTTT. This sequence encodes CASSPYPGGANTEAFF.

This clonotype was found many times. The CDR3 protein is CASSQDTGWETQYF. The CDR3 DNA is TGTGCCAGCAGCCAAGATACAGGGTGGGAGACCCAGTACTTC. This chain links TRBV3-1 with TRBJ2-5, with D tentatively TRBD1 (6 bases). Trimming took 0 bases from V and 5 from J, leaving 10 bases between them. The CDR3 contains 14 residues. Germline V gene data show CDR1 as LGHDT and CDR2 as YNNKEL (reference sequence).

This clonotype was seen many times. The chain carries TRBV6-1 and TRBJ2-2; D is ambiguous. Germline V gene sequence: CDR1 MNHNS, CDR2 SASEGT. V dropped 7 bases and J dropped 6 bases, with 12 bases sitting between them. The CDR3 covers 13 residues. The CDR3 loop reads CASKWSSSGELFF. The CDR3 DNA is TGTGCCAGCAAGTGGAGCAGTTCCGGGGAGCTGTTTTTT.

This clonotype was recorded at least ten times. The chain recombines TRBV28 with TRBJ2-7, with D possibly being TRBD1 or TRBD2 (5 bases each). Germline V gene data show CDR1 as MDHEN and CDR2 as SYDVKM. The CDR3 contains 14 residues. V gave up 5 bases and J gave up 4 bases, with 15 bases separating them. The CDR3 bases are TGTGCCAGCAGTGGTCCGGGACCCCTATACGAGCAGTACTTC. Amino acids: CASSGPGPLYEQYF.

The rearrangement joins TRBV5-1 to TRBJ2-7; D gene unclear. This CDR3 is built from 13 residues. Looked up from germline, CDR1 is SGHRS and CDR2 is YFSETQ. V dropped 0 bases and J dropped 7 bases, with 11 bases sitting between them. DNA of the CDR3: TGCGCCAGCAGCTTGGAAGTACTTGGAGAGCAGTACTTC. This encodes CASSLEVLGEQYF.

This clonotype was seen a handful of times. The J gene is TRBJ2-7, the V gene TRBV12-3 or TRBV12-4, with D maybe TRBD1 (6 bases). CDR3 length equals 15 residues. Trimming stripped 2 bases from V and 6 bases from J, with 17 bases between. The CDR3 loop reads CASSLWIGGYSEQYF. The CDR3 DNA sequence: TGTGCCAGCAGTTTATGGATAGGGGGTTATTCCGAGCAGTACTTC.

This clonotype showed up many times. This rearrangement joins TRBV19 to TRBJ1-5; D is unresolved. The CDR3 is 14 residues long. Germline CDR1 and CDR2: LNHDA and SQIVND (reference sequence). Trimming left V 5 bases short and J 3 bases short, with 11 bases between. The CDR3 protein is CASSPGRINQPQHF. The CDR3 DNA is TGTGCCAGTAGTCCCGGACGGATCAATCAGCCCCAGCATTTT.

This clonotype has at least ten counts. The V call is TRBV20-1, the J call TRBJ2-5; D gene ambiguous. V gave up 3 bases and J gave up 2 bases, with 13 bases separating them. The germline V gene has CDR1 DFQATT and CDR2 SNEGSKA (reference sequence). The CDR3 extends over 14 amino acids. The CDR3 loop is CSASRVSQQETQYF. CDR3 coding DNA: TGCAGTGCTAGCAGAGTCTCTCAACAAGAGACCCAGTACTTC.

The chain joins TRBV2 to TRBJ1-5; D remains unclear. Trimming shortened V by 8 bases and J by 5 bases, and 13 bases separated the two germline ends. Germline CDR1 reads SNHLY; CDR2 reads FYNNEI. The CDR3 is 13 residues long. The CDR3 region is CASAVREDQPQHF. The CDR3 region has the DNA TGTGCCAGCGCTGTCCGGGAAGATCAGCCCCAGCATTTT.

Many counts were recorded for this clonotype. This chain connects TRBV20-1 to TRBJ2-4; D ambiguous. Trimming took off 0 bases at V and 3 bases at J, with 9 bases between the two ends. There are 14 residues in the CDR3. Germline V gene data show CDR1 as DFQATT and CDR2 as SNEGSKA (reference sequence). CDR3 DNA sequence: TGCAGTGCTAGAGATCCAGCTGTCAAAAACATTCAGTACTTC. It encodes CSARDPAVKNIQYF.

This clonotype was detected many times. The genes are TRBV7-2 and TRBJ2-7, with 15 bases matching TRBD2. Germline lookup yields CDR1 SGHTA and CDR2 FQGNSA. CDR3 length equals 14 residues. V lost 4 bases and J lost 7; bases outside the gene matches: 2. CDR3 nucleotide sequence: TGTGCCAGCAGCTGGGGGACTAGCGGGGGGGAGCAGTACTTC. This codes for CASSWGTSGGEQYF.

A note on this clonotype: A much larger clone is a single base away; this may be a read error. This chain links TRBV28 with TRBJ2-5; a possible D gene is TRBD2 (5 bases). Looked up from germline, CDR1 is MDHEN and CDR2 is SYDVKM. This CDR3 is built from 15 residues. The V end was cut by 7 bases, the J end by 7 bases, with 22 bases between. CDR3 residues: CASNIEGRTRVTQYF. DNA for the CDR3: TGTGCCAGCAATATAGAAGGACGGACTCGAGTGACCCAGTACTTC. The whole variable domain, filled in from reference TRBV28 and TRBJ2-5, reads DVKVTQSSRYLVKRTGEKVFLECVQDMDHENMFWYRQDPGLGLRLIYFSYDVKMKEKGDIPEGYSVSREKKERFSLILESASTNQTSMYLCASNIEGRTRVTQYFGPGTRLLVL.

This clonotype showed up many times. CDR3 sequence (DNA): TGTGCCAGCAGTGAAGTCACAGATACGCAGTATTTT. This gives the protein CASSEVTDTQYF. V and J are TRBV2 and TRBJ2-3; unclear D gene. The germline V gene has CDR1 SNHLY and CDR2 FYNNEI. V lost 1 base to trimming and J lost 2 bases, with 1 base between them. This CDR3 is built from 12 residues.

This clonotype was seen ten or more times. The chain combines TRBV20-1 with TRBJ2-2, with 7 nucleotides matching TRBD1. The germline gives CDR1 DFQATT, CDR2 SNEGSKA (reference sequence). After removal of 1 base from V and 6 bases from J, the junction contained 2 bases not matched to a gene. The CDR3 runs 13 residues. DNA of the CDR3: TGCAGTGCTAGAGGACAGGGATCCGGGGAGCTGTTTTTT. It yields the protein CSARGQGSGELFF.

The sample holds a few counts of this clonotype. V gene TRBV20-1 combines with J gene TRBJ1-5; 9 bases line up with TRBD1. V shed 6 bases, J shed 5 bases, and the junction held 11 bases outside the gene matches. The germline V gene has CDR1 DFQATT and CDR2 SNEGSKA (reference sequence). The CDR3 extends over 15 amino acids. CDR3 sequence (DNA): TGCAGTGCCCCCGCGTCGGGACAGGGTGATCAGCCCCAGCATTTT. This translates into CSAPASGQGDQPQHF.

This clonotype has a count of ten or more. This chain uses TRBV6-5 with TRBJ1-5; 9 nucleotides match TRBD1. The length of the CDR3 is 15 residues. Trimming took 4 bases from V and 9 from J; bases not matched to a gene: 10. CDR1 is MNHEY and CDR2 is SVGAGI in the germline V gene. The CDR3 DNA reads TGTGCCAGCAGTTTGGACAGGGGTGAAGCGTGGCCCCAGCATTTT. Encoded protein: CASSLDRGEAWPQHF.

At least ten counts were recorded for this clonotype. The chain uses TRBV24-1 and TRBJ2-5; D could derive from TRBD1 or TRBD2 (5 bases each). Germline V gene sequence: CDR1 KGHDR, CDR2 SFDVKD. V was pared by 4 bases and J by 1 base, with 9 bases between. The CDR3 has 14 amino acids. The CDR3 coding sequence is TGTGCCACCAGTGACTGGGACGCCCAAGAGACCCAGTACTTC. It specifies CATSDWDAQETQYF.

Ten or more counts support this clonotype. The junction departs from germline at one end; a sequencing error may be responsible. The chain is built from TRBV7-3 and TRBJ1-5, with a possible D match to TRBD1 (5 bases). Looked up from germline, CDR1 is SGHTA and CDR2 is FQGTGA. The CDR3 is 12 amino acids. CDR3 DNA: TGTGCCAGCAGGGACAACAATCAGCTCCAGCATTTT. Translation: CASRDNNQLQHF.

This chain links TRBV5-6 with TRBJ1-5; 8 nucleotides match TRBD1. The length of the CDR3 is 16 residues. V shed 4 bases, J shed 0 bases, and the junction held 6 bases outside the gene matches. Germline CDR1 reads SGHDT; CDR2 reads YYEEEE. CDR3 coding DNA: TGTGCCAGCAGCCCAGGGGGCCCAAATAGCAATCAGCCCCAGCATTTT. Protein sequence: CASSPGGPNSNQPQHF.

This clonotype was found many times. This sequence joins TRBV5-1 and TRBJ2-7, with TRBD2 identical over 8 bases. Trimming at V came to 4 bases and at J to 0 bases, leaving 3 bases not matched to a gene. The CDR3 has 14 amino acids. The germline gives CDR1 SGHRS, CDR2 YFSETQ. CDR3 residues: CASSHSGSSYEQYF. CDR3 in DNA: TGCGCCAGCAGCCACAGCGGGAGCTCCTACGAGCAGTACTTC.